This T cell receptor beta chain was identified in a study of CD8 T cells in ankylosing spondylitis. One entry per CDR3 protein results from TCRdb running MiXCR on the 5' RACE reads. The sample has 670,000 or so distinct CDR3 sequences, around 17% seen once. The CDR3 contains 13 residues. Germline CDR1 is DFQATT and CDR2 is SNEGSKA (reference sequence). The V segment lost 3 bases and the J segment 3 bases; nucleotides outside the gene matches: 5. Study conclusions and caveats: What seemed typical of ankylosing spondylitis blood was a TCR beta motif built from several highly homologous variants.

Of note for this clonotype: Its antigen is not known.

The sequencing input was blood, either unsorted or a sorted T cell fraction (not recorded which). The source is a male donor with ankylosing spondylitis. This chain joins TRBV20-1 and TRBJ2-7; 7 bases are shared with TRBD1. CDR3 loop: CSASGDRDYEQYF. As DNA, the CDR3 is TGCAGTGCTAGCGGGGACAGAGACTACGAGCAGTACTTC.